This T cell receptor (beta chain) was captured by sequencing in a study of blood T cell repertoires in COVID-19. This clone was seen a single time. Repertoires were generated with immunoSEQ multiplex PCR, while TCRdb's copy carries only in-frame clones and drops some. The sample yields 200,000 or so clones, about 88% seen once. The CDR3 is made up of 11 amino acids. Germline values: CDR1 DFQATT, CDR2 SNEGSKA (reference sequence). Trimming left V 5 bases short and J 8 bases short, with 12 bases between. The sequenced material came from peripheral blood. The chain combines TRBV20-1 with TRBJ1-2; D is undetermined. This TCR derives from a woman between 40 and 50 years old who had recovered from COVID-19. The DNA for the CDR3 is TGCAGTGCTTGGGAGGGAAGAGGCTACACCTTC. Amino acids: CSAWEGRGYTF.